This T cell receptor beta chain is from a study of blood T cell repertoires in COVID-19. Across the whole study: Collection of acute and convalescent COVID-19 samples took place in the United States, Italy and Spain. PBMCs, B-cell-depleted T cells, or T cells provided the cDNA or gDNA that made up the material.

As originally analysed: Estimates of nucleated cell counts were drawn from the amplification of reference gene primers. Using immunoSEQ multiplex PCR, the repertoire was profiled, and TCRdb retains in-frame clones only, with some absent. From that table come the V and J calls and clone size; the DNA was used to work out D and trimming. This sample has 120,000 to 150,000 clones, with around 87% found just once. The CDR3 spans 17 residues. The V segment lost 2 bases and the J segment 5 bases; nucleotides outside the gene matches: 10. The V gene's germline CDR1 is SGHDT and CDR2 YYEEEE. The rearrangement uses TRBV5-6 and TRBJ2-2; 9 nucleotides align to TRBD1. Sequencing was done on a sample of peripheral blood. This receptor was identified in a man aged 50 to 60 who had recovered from COVID-19. The CDR3 here is CASSFYFTGGGTGELFF. The CDR3 DNA follows: TGTGCCAGCAGCTTCTACTTTACAGGGGGCGGAACCGGGGAGCTGTTTTTT.